This T cell receptor beta chain was found in a study of cytomegalovirus exposure and HLA in healthy donors. Vbeta (60) and Jbeta (13) primers were used in the PCR. Clones were sequenced by immunoSEQ multiplex PCR, and TCRdb holds only the in-frame ones, with some missing. The data hold 150,000 or so clones, with over 65% observed a single time. The CDR3 contains 17 residues. Germline loops: CDR1 SGHDT, CDR2 YYEEEE. Losses at the gene ends were 3 bases for V and 3 bases for J; bases not matched to a gene: 12. The sequenced sample was PBMCs. The genes are TRBV5-6 and TRBJ1-5, with TRBD1 identical over 7 bases. The source of this sequence is a man between 40 and 49 years old in good health and CMV-seropositive. CDR3 amino acids: CASSSQRQGGINQPQHF. The DNA of the CDR3 is TGTGCCAGCAGCTCCCAACGACAGGGCGGCATCAATCAGCCCCAGCATTTT.